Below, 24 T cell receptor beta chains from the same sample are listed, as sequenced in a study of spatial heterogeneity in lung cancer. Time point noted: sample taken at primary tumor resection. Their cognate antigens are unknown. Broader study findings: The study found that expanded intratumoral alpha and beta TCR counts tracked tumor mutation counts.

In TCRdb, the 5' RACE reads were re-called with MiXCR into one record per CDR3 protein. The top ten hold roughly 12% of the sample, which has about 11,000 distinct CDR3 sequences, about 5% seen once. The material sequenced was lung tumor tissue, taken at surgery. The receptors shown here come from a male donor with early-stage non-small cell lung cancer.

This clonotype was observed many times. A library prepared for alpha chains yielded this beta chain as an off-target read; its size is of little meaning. CDR3 nucleotide sequence: TGTGCCAGCTCACCACCGGGGAGGGGCACATCGCAGTATTTT. Its translation: CASSPPGRGTSQYF. The J gene is TRBJ2-3, the V gene TRBV18, with 7 nucleotides matching TRBD2. Germline V gene lookup returns CDR1 KGHSH and CDR2 LQKENI. The CDR3 loop spans 14 amino acids. J gave up 10 bases and V 0 bases, and 7 bases lay outside the gene matches.

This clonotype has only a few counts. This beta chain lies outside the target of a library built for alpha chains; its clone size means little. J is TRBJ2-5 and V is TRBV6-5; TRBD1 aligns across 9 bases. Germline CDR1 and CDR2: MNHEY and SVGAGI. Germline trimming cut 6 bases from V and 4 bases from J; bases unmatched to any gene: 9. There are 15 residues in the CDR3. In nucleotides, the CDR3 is TGTGCCAGCAGGACCGGGACAGGGACGGGAGAGACCCAGTACTTC. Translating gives CASRTGTGTGETQYF.

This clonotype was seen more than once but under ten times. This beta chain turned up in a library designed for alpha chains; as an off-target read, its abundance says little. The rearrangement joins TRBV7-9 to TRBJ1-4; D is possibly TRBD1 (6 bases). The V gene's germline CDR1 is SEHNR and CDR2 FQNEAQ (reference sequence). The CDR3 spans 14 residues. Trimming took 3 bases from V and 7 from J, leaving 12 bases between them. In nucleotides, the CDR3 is TGTGCCAGCAGCTTCGGACAGAGTGGTGAAAAACTGTTTTTT. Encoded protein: CASSFGQSGEKLFF.

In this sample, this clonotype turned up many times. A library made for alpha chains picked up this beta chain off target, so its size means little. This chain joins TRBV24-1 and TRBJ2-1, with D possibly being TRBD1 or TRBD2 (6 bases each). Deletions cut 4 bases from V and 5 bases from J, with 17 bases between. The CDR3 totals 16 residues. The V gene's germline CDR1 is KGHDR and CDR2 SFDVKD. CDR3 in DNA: TGTGCCACCAGTGACCCGGACCGAAGGGGGGACAATGAGCAGTTCTTC. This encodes CATSDPDRRGDNEQFF.

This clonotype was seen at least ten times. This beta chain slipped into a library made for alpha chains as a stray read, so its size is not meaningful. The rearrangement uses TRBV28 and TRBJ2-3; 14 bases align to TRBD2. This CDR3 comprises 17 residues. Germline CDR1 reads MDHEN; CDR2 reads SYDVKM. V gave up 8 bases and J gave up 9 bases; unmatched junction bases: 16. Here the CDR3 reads CASPPARGLAGVATQYF. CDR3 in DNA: TGTGCCAGCCCCCCGGCGAGGGGACTAGCGGGAGTCGCGACGCAGTATTTT.

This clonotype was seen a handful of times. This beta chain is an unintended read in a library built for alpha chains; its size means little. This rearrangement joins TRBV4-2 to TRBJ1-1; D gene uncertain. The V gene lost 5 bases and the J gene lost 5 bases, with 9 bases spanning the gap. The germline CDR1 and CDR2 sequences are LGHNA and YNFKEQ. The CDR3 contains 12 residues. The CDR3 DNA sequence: TGTGCCAGCAGCTCCTCCGGGACTGAAGCTTTCTTT. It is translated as CASSSSGTEAFF.

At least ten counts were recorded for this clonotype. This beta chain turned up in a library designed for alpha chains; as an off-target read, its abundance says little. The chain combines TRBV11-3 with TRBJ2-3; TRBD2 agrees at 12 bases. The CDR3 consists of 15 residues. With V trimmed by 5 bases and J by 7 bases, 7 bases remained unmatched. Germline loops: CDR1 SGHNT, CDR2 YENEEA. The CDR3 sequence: CASSAGLAGTHTQYF. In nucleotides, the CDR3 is TGTGCCAGCAGCGCTGGACTAGCGGGGACTCATACGCAGTATTTT.

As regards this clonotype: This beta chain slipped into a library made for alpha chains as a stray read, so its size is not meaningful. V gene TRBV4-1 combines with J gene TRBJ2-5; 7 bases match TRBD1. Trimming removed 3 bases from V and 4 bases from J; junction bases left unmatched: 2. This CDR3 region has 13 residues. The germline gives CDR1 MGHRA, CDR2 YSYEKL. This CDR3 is CASSHPGGETQYF. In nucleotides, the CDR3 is TGCGCCAGCAGCCATCCAGGGGGAGAGACCCAGTACTTC.

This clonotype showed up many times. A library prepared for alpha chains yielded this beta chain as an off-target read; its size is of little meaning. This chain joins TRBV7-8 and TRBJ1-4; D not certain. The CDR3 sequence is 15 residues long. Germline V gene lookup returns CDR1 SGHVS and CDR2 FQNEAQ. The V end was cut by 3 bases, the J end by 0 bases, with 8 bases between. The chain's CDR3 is CASSFAGSTNEKLFF. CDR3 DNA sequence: TGTGCCAGCAGCTTCGCAGGATCAACTAATGAAAAACTGTTTTTT. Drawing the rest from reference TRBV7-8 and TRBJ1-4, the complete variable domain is GAGVSQSPRYKVAKRGQDVALRCDPISGHVSLFWYQQALGQGPEFLTYFQNEAQLDKSGLPSDRFFAERPEGSVSTLKIQRTQQEDSAVYLCASSFAGSTNEKLFFGSGTQLSVL.

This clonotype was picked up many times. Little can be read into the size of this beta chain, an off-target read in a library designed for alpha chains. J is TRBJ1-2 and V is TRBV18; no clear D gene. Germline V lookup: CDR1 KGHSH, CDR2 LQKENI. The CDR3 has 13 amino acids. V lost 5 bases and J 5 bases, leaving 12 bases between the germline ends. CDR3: CASSFSAEYGYTF. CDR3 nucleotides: TGTGCCAGCTCATTTTCGGCGGAATATGGCTACACCTTC.

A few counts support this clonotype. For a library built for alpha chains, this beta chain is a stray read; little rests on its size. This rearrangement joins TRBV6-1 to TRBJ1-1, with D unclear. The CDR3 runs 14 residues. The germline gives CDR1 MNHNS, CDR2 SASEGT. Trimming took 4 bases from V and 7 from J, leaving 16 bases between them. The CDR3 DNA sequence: TGTGCCAGCAGTGGGAGGGAGGGAATGGATGAAGCTTTCTTT. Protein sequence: CASSGREGMDEAFF.

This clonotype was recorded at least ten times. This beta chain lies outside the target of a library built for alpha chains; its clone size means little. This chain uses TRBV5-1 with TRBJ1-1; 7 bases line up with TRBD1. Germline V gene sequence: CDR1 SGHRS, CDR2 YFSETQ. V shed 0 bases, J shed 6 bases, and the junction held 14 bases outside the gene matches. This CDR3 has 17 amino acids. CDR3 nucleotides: TGCGCCAGCAGCTTGGGGGCGACAGGGACCCAAAAATCTGAAGCTTTCTTT. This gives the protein CASSLGATGTQKSEAFF.

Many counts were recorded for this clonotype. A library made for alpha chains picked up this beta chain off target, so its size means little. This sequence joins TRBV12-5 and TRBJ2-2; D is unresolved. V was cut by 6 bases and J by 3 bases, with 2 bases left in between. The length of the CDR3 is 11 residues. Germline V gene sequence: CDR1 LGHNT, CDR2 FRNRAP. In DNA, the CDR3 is TGTGCTAGTGGGGACACCGGGGAGCTGTTTTTT. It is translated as CASGDTGELFF.

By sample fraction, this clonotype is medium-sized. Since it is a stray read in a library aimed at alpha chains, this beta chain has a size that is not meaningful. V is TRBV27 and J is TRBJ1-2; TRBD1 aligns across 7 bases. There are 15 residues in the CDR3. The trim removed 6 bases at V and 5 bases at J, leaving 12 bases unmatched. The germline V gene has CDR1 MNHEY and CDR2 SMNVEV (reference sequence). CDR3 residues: CASSPRTGSFYGYTF. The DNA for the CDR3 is TGTGCCAGCAGCCCGAGGACAGGAAGTTTTTATGGCTACACCTTC.

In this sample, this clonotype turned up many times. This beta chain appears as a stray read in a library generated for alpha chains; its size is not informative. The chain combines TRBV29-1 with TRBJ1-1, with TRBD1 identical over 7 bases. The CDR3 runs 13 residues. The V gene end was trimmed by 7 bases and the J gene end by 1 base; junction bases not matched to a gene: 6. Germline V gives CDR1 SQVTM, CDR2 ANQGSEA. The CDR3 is CSARQGENTEAFF. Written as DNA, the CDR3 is TGCAGCGCTAGACAGGGAGAGAACACTGAAGCTTTCTTT.

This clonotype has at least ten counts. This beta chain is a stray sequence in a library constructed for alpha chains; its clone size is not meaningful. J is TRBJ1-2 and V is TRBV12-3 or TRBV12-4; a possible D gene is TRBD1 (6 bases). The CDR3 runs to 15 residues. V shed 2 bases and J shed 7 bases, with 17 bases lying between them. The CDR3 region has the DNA TGTGCCAGCAGTTTACCGGGACAAACTAATGGTGGCTACACCTTC. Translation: CASSLPGQTNGGYTF.

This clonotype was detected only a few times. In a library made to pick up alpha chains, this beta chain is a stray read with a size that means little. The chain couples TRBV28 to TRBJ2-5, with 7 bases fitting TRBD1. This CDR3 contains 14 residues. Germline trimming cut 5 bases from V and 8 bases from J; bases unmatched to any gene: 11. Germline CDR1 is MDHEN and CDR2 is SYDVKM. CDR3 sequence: CASSGTVASGTQYF. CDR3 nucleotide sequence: TGTGCCAGCAGTGGGACAGTCGCGTCGGGTACCCAGTACTTC.

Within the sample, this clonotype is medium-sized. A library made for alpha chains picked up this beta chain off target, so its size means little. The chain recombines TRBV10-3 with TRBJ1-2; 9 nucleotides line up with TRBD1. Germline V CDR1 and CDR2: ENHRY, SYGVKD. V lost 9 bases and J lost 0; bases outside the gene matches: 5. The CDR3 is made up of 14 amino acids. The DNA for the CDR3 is TGTGCCATAAACGACAGGGGGGCTAACTATGGCTACACCTTC. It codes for CAINDRGANYGYTF.

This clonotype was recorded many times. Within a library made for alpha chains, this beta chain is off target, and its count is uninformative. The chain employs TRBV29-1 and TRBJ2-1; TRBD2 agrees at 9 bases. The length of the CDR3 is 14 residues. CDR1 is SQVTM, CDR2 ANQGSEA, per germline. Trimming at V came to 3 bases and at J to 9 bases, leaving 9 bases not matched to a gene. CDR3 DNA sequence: TGCAGCGTTGAGGGGGCGGGAGGGCTCAGTGAGCAGTTCTTC. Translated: CSVEGAGGLSEQFF.

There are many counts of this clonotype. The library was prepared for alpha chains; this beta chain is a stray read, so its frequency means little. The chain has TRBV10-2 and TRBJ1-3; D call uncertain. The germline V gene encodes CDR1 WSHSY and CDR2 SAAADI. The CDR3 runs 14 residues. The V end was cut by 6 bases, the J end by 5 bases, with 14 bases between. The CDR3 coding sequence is TGCGCCAGCAGGGTCAGTCTTTTCCGAAACACCATATATTTT. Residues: CASRVSLFRNTIYF.

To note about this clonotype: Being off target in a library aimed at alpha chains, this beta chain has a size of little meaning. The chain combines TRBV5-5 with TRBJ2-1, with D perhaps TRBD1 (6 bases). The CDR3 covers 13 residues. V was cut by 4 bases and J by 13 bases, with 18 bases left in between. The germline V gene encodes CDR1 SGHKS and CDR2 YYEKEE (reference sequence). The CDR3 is CASSPQPDSAQFF. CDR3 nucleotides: TGTGCCAGCAGCCCGCAACCGGACAGTGCCCAGTTCTTC.

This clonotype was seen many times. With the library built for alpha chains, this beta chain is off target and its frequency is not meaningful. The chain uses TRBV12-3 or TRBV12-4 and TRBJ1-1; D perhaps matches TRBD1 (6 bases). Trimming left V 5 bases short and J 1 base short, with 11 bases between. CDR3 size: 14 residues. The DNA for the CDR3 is TGTGCCAGCAGTGCAGTGACAGGGAACACTGAAGCTTTCTTT. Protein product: CASSAVTGNTEAFF.

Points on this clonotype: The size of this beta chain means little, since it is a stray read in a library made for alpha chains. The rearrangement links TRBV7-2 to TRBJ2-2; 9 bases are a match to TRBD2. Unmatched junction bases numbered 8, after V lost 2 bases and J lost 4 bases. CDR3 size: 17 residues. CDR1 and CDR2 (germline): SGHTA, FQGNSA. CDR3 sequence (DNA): TGTGCCAGCAGCTTAACCGAACTAGCGGGTGTCACCGGGGAGCTGTTTTTT. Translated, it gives CASSLTELAGVTGELFF.

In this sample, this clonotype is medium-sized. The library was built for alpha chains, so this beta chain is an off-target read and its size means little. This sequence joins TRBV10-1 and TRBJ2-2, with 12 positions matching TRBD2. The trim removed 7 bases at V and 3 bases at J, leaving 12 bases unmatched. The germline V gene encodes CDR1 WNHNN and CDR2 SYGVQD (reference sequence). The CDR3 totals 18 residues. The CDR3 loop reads CASTRSPSGRDDTGELFF. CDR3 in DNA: TGCGCCAGCACCCGATCGCCTAGCGGGAGGGATGACACCGGGGAGCTGTTTTTT.